The 31 T cell receptor beta chains below come from one sample, sequenced in a study of blood T cell repertoires in COVID-19. Data came from immunoSEQ multiplex PCR; TCRdb stores just in-frame clones and leaves some out. Of some 270,000 clones in the sample, roughly 89% were seen once. The sequenced sample was peripheral blood. These receptors all come from a woman between 35 and 50 years old who had recovered from COVID-19.

The rearrangement links TRBV2 to TRBJ2-7; possibly TRBD1 for D (5 bases). CDR3 length equals 12 residues. Per germline, CDR1 SNHLY and CDR2 FYNNEI. V was pared by 6 bases and J by 2 bases, with 8 bases between. In DNA form, the CDR3 reads TGTGCCAGCAGGACAGATACCTACGAGCAGTACTTC. It is translated as CASRTDTYEQYF.

This clone was counted between two and nine times. The chain recombines TRBV24-1 with TRBJ1-2; 8 bases are shared with TRBD1. CDR1 and CDR2 from the germline V gene are KGHDR and SFDVKD. The CDR3 has 13 residues. Trimming cost V 4 bases and J 5 bases; bases outside gene matches: 2. DNA for the CDR3: TGTGCCACCAGTGACCAGGGGGCTTATGGCTACACCTTC. Translated: CATSDQGAYGYTF.

V is TRBV6-5 and J is TRBJ1-4; 7 nucleotides line up with TRBD1. CDR1 is MNHEY and CDR2 is SVGAGI in the germline V gene. The CDR3 spans 14 residues. The V segment lost 11 bases and the J segment 10 bases; nucleotides outside the gene matches: 16. CDR3 DNA: TGTGCCGTGGGGACAGTAGGTTACGGGGGAAAACTGTTTTTT. Residues: CAVGTVGYGGKLFF.

The chain is built from TRBV27 and TRBJ1-6; D possibly corresponds to TRBD1 (6 bases). V was shortened by 0 bases and J by 8 bases, with 11 bases between the two germline ends. The V gene's germline CDR1 is MNHEY and CDR2 SMNVEV (reference sequence). The CDR3 is 15 residues long. Here the CDR3 reads CASSLSRQGYSPLHF. Written as DNA, the CDR3 is TGTGCCAGCAGTTTATCACGTCAGGGGTATTCACCCCTCCACTTT.

This clone appeared a single time. The V gene is TRBV6-4, the J gene TRBJ2-7, with 8 bases aligning to TRBD2. Germline CDR1 MRHNA, CDR2 SNTAGT. Trimming took 11 bases from V and 5 from J; bases not matched to a gene: 11. CDR3 size: 13 residues. The CDR3 here is CADTGGEQDEQYV. The DNA of the CDR3 is TGTGCCGACACGGGAGGGGAGCAGGACGAGCAGTACGTC.

This chain connects TRBV7-9 to TRBJ2-4, with 9 bases identical to TRBD1. The germline gives CDR1 SEHNR, CDR2 FQNEAQ (reference sequence). With V trimmed by 3 bases and J by 0 bases, 3 bases remained unmatched. The CDR3 totals 16 residues. The CDR3 loop is CASSFRGQGAKNIQYF. The CDR3 bases are TGTGCCAGCAGCTTTAGGGGACAGGGAGCCAAAAACATTCAGTACTTC.

This rearrangement joins TRBV6-5 to TRBJ2-2; 10 bases match TRBD2. This CDR3 has 14 amino acids. Germline V gives CDR1 MNHEY, CDR2 SVGAGI. Trimming removed 10 bases from V and 1 base from J; junction bases left unmatched: 3. CDR3 in DNA: TGTGCCACCAGACTAGCGGGGAACACCGGGGAGCTGTTTTTT. Encoded protein: CATRLAGNTGELFF.

The chain employs TRBV5-1 and TRBJ2-3; 10 nucleotides agree with TRBD2. V shed 6 bases, J shed 4 bases, and the junction held 5 bases outside the gene matches. The germline V gene has CDR1 SGHRS and CDR2 YFSETQ. The CDR3 extends over 14 amino acids. The CDR3 DNA follows: TGCGCCAGCACCCAGCGGGGGGGCTCAGATACGCAGTATTTT. Protein product: CASTQRGGSDTQYF.

The V and J genes are TRBV2 and TRBJ2-7, with D tentatively TRBD2 (6 bases). In germline, CDR1 is SNHLY, CDR2 FYNNEI. The ends were cut back, 5 bases at V and 0 bases at J, with 11 bases in the middle. The CDR3 extends over 14 amino acids. This CDR3 reads CASSREISSYEQYF. For the CDR3, the DNA is TGTGCCAGCAGTCGGGAGATCAGCTCCTACGAGCAGTACTTC.

The rearrangement links TRBV3-1 (or the pseudogene TRBV3-2) to TRBJ2-2; D ambiguous. The ends were cut back, 0 bases at V and 0 bases at J, with 8 bases in the middle. This CDR3 has 16 amino acids. The germline gives CDR1 LGHDT, CDR2 YNNKEL (reference sequence). CDR3 residues: CASSQEEPTNTGELFF. CDR3 bases: TGTGCCAGCAGCCAAGAAGAGCCAACGAACACCGGGGAGCTGTTTTTT.

The chain couples TRBV24-1 to TRBJ1-5, with D possibly matching TRBD1 (6 bases). This CDR3 has 15 amino acids. V dropped 4 bases and J dropped 3 bases, with 12 bases sitting between them. The germline V gene encodes CDR1 KGHDR and CDR2 SFDVKD. For the CDR3, the DNA is TGTGCCACCAGTGACAACCGGGACAACAATCAGCCCCAGCATTTT. Amino acid sequence: CATSDNRDNNQPQHF.

This clone was recorded only once. The V and J genes are TRBV5-5 and TRBJ1-5; TRBD1 agrees at 7 bases. Germline trimming cut 3 bases from V and 9 bases from J; bases unmatched to any gene: 12. In germline, CDR1 is SGHKS, CDR2 YYEKEE (reference sequence). The CDR3 is 15 residues long. This CDR3 is CASSSYPGGFRPQHF. CDR3 coding DNA: TGTGCCAGCAGCTCGTACCCAGGGGGGTTCAGGCCCCAGCATTTT.

The rearrangement links TRBV30 to TRBJ1-6; D remains ambiguous. Germline V gives CDR1 GTSNPN, CDR2 SVGIG (reference sequence). CDR3 length: 12 residues. V dropped 2 bases and J dropped 11 bases, with 10 bases sitting between them. CDR3 sequence reads: CAWSPVAPPLHF. The DNA of the CDR3 is TGTGCCTGGAGTCCAGTCGCTCCACCCCTCCACTTT.

The rearrangement uses TRBV28 and TRBJ1-4, with D possibly being TRBD1 (6 bases). V was clipped by 5 bases and J by 5 bases, with 12 bases between them. Germline loops: CDR1 MDHEN, CDR2 SYDVKM. The CDR3 is 14 amino acids. In DNA, the CDR3 is TGTGCCAGCAGTGCCGGGACACTAAATGAAAAACTGTTTTTT. The encoded protein is CASSAGTLNEKLFF.

The genes are TRBV6-5 and TRBJ1-5; TRBD1 might be the D (5 bases). Germline CDR1 reads MNHEY; CDR2 reads SVGAGI. Trimming removed 6 bases from V and 2 bases from J, with 11 bases in between. There are 14 residues in the CDR3. The CDR3 nucleotides read TGTGCCAGCAGCTGGGGGGGAGGCAATCAGCCCCAGCATTTT. Amino acids: CASSWGGGNQPQHF.

The V gene is TRBV6-2 or TRBV6-3, the J gene TRBJ2-5; D is possibly TRBD2 (7 bases). In germline, CDR1 is MNHEY, CDR2 SVGEGT. The length of the CDR3 is 16 residues. Trimming stripped 5 bases from V and 0 bases from J, with 16 bases between. The CDR3 loop reads CASSPRRGRDQETQYF. CDR3 nucleotides: TGTGCCAGCAGTCCGCGGCGGGGGCGCGACCAAGAGACCCAGTACTTC.

This chain joins TRBV19 and TRBJ2-3, with TRBD2 as a possible D gene (5 bases). The CDR3 extends over 15 amino acids. Trimming left V 3 bases short and J 4 bases short, with 14 bases between. The germline CDR1 and CDR2 sequences are LNHDA and SQIVND (reference sequence). CDR3 loop: CASSISASPSDTQYF. The CDR3 DNA follows: TGTGCCAGTAGTATCTCGGCTAGCCCTTCAGATACGCAGTATTTT.

Here the CDR3 DNA reads TGTGCCAGCAGCGTTCGGATCACCCGGGAATACGTC. It is translated as CASSVRITREYV. The chain is built from TRBV5-6 and TRBJ2-7, with D perhaps TRBD2 (5 bases). V shed 4 bases and J shed 13 bases, with 18 bases lying between them. Germline V gene data show CDR1 as SGHDT and CDR2 as YYEEEE. The CDR3 spans 12 residues.

CDR3 protein: CASSTQRDTEAFF. The CDR3 bases are TGTGCCAGTAGTACCCAGAGGGACACTGAAGCTTTCTTT. This chain connects TRBV19 to TRBJ1-1; D uncertain. Germline-derived CDR1 and CDR2 are LNHDA and SQIVND (reference sequence). Trimming stripped 4 bases from V and 3 bases from J, with 9 bases between. The CDR3 is 13 amino acids.

The chain employs TRBV12-3 or TRBV12-4 and TRBJ2-3, with D unclear. The CDR3 has 13 residues. The V end was cut by 5 bases, the J end by 4 bases, with 10 bases between. The CDR3 loop reads CASSQDWSDTQYF. The CDR3 nucleotides are TGTGCCAGCAGTCAAGACTGGTCAGATACGCAGTATTTT.

The gene calls are TRBV28 and TRBJ2-7; 10 bases match TRBD1. CDR3 length: 15 residues. After removal of 6 bases from V and 5 bases from J, the junction contained 10 bases not matched to a gene. The germline V gene encodes CDR1 MDHEN and CDR2 SYDVKM. The CDR3, as DNA: TGTGCCAGCAGGTCAGCCGGGACAGGGGCGGACGAGCAGTACTTC. Translation gives CASRSAGTGADEQYF.

The chain is built from TRBV24-1 and TRBJ2-2; 10 bases map to TRBD2. The length of the CDR3 is 13 residues. Germline-derived CDR1 and CDR2 are KGHDR and SFDVKD. V dropped 10 bases and J dropped 5; count of bases not matched to a gene: 3. The CDR3 DNA sequence: TGTGCCACTCAACTAGCGGGGACCGGGGAGCTGTTTTTT. Translation gives CATQLAGTGELFF.

V usage is TRBV4-1 and J usage is TRBJ1-2; perhaps TRBD1 as D (5 bases). The germline V and J ends were trimmed by 0 bases and 8 bases, with 19 bases remaining between them. Germline CDR1 MGHRA, CDR2 YSYEKL. The CDR3 length is 16 residues. The CDR3 region is CASSQDGNWGGRGYTF. CDR3 coding DNA: TGCGCCAGCAGCCAAGATGGCAATTGGGGGGGACGGGGCTACACCTTC.

This chain connects TRBV10-3 to TRBJ1-3; D is perhaps TRBD1 (6 bases). Trimming cost V 9 bases and J 0 bases, with 12 bases left between them. Germline CDR1 is ENHRY and CDR2 is SYGVKD. This CDR3 is built from 14 residues. The CDR3 is CAMVDRSSGNTIYF. CDR3 bases: TGTGCCATGGTTGACAGGAGCTCTGGAAACACCATATATTTT.

This clone was detected once. The chain employs TRBV5-1 and TRBJ2-2, with 11 nucleotides matching TRBD2. This CDR3 has 17 residues. The V gene end was trimmed by 0 bases and the J gene end by 5 bases; junction bases not matched to a gene: 6. Germline V CDR1 and CDR2: SGHRS, YFSETQ. This chain's CDR3 is CASSLVGLAVTTGELFF. DNA for the CDR3: TGCGCCAGCAGCTTGGTGGGACTAGCGGTCACAACCGGGGAGCTGTTTTTT.

The V and J genes are TRBV7-2 and TRBJ1-2; no reliable D call. The V end was cut by 8 bases, the J end by 1 base, with 8 bases between. The CDR3 covers 12 residues. Germline values: CDR1 SGHTA, CDR2 FQGNSA. The CDR3 DNA reads TGTGCCAGCGGTAGGAGTAACTATGGCTACACCTTC. This gives the protein CASGRSNYGYTF.

The gene calls are TRBV2 and TRBJ2-7; D remains unclear. Trimming took 1 base from V and 3 from J, leaving 7 bases between them. CDR3 length equals 13 residues. Looked up from germline, CDR1 is SNHLY and CDR2 is FYNNEI. Here the CDR3 DNA reads TGTGCCAGCAGTGAAGACGGGTACTACGAGCAGTACTTC. This sequence encodes CASSEDGYYEQYF. Drawing the rest from reference TRBV2 and TRBJ2-7, the complete variable domain is EPEVTQTPSHQVTQMGQEVILRCVPISNHLYFYWYRQILGQKVEFLVSFYNNEISEKSEIFDDQFSVERPDGSNFTLKIRSTKLEDSAMYFCASSEDGYYEQYFGPGTRLTVT.

This sequence joins TRBV3-1 (or the pseudogene TRBV3-2) and TRBJ2-1, with TRBD2 identical over 14 bases. V shed 1 base, J shed 7 bases, and the junction held 6 bases outside the gene matches. The CDR3 extends over 17 amino acids. Germline CDR1 reads LGHDT; CDR2 reads YNNKEL (reference sequence). CDR3 nucleotides: TGTGCCAGCAGCCAAGGAGGGACTAGCGGGAGTTCGAATGAGCAGTTCTTC. Residues: CASSQGGTSGSSNEQFF.

In its sample, this clone was seen many times. J is TRBJ1-1 and V is TRBV18, with 9 bases aligning to TRBD1. The V gene's germline CDR1 is KGHSH and CDR2 LQKENI. Trimming cost V 6 bases and J 1 base; bases outside gene matches: 9. The CDR3 sequence is 16 residues long. CDR3 bases: TGTGCCAGCTCCCCTAGCCTGGACAGGGGGAACACTGAAGCTTTCTTT. Translating gives CASSPSLDRGNTEAFF.

This clone was observed a handful of times. The chain joins TRBV2 to TRBJ2-7, with unresolved D. The CDR3 loop spans 13 amino acids. V was trimmed by 2 bases and J by 5 bases, leaving 10 bases between them. Looked up from germline, CDR1 is SNHLY and CDR2 is FYNNEI. DNA for the CDR3: TGTGCCAGCAGTGAACGCCGGGTCGACGAGCAGTACTTC. It encodes CASSERRVDEQYF.

The chain has TRBV19 and TRBJ1-2, with a weak D call TRBD1 (6 bases). The CDR3 consists of 16 residues. Trimming shortened V by 6 bases and J by 2 bases, and 19 bases separated the two germline ends. Germline CDR1 and CDR2: LNHDA and SQIVND (reference sequence). In DNA, the CDR3 is TGTGCCAGTAGCCCCTTATCCGGGACATTCAACTATGGCTACACCTTC. It translates to CASSPLSGTFNYGYTF.